These 21 T cell receptor beta chains came from one sample sequenced in a study of blood T cell repertoires in COVID-19. The assay was immunoSEQ multiplex PCR, and TCRdb's table has in-frame clones only and misses some. The table records nearly 110,000 clones, approximately 90% of them present only once. Sequencing was performed on peripheral blood. These receptors all stem from a woman aged 30 to 39 with acute or convalescent COVID-19.

This chain links TRBV5-4 with TRBJ2-2; 12 bases align to TRBD2. The V gene's germline CDR1 is SGHNT and CDR2 YYREEE (reference sequence). This CDR3 comprises 17 residues. J was trimmed by 7 bases and V by 4 bases; bases with no gene match: 11. The CDR3 DNA follows: TGTGCCAGCAGCCCCTCTAGCGGGAGGGCCGTGGGCGGGGAGCTGTTTTTT. As protein: CASSPSSGRAVGGELFF.

The CDR3 is CASQGTSGNSYEQYF. In nucleotides, the CDR3 is TGTGCCTCCCAAGGAACTAGCGGGAACTCCTACGAGCAGTACTTC. V and J are TRBV10-3 and TRBJ2-7; the match to TRBD2 covers 10 bases. Unmatched junction bases numbered 10, after V lost 11 bases and J lost 0 bases. Germline CDR1 reads ENHRY; CDR2 reads SYGVKD. CDR3 length: 15 amino acids.

With regard to this clone: One end of the junction is discordant with germline, which a read error may explain. The chain combines TRBV29-1 with TRBJ2-7; TRBD1 might be the D (5 bases). Germline CDR1 reads SQVTM; CDR2 reads ANQGSEA. The CDR3 runs 14 residues. The CDR3 protein is CSVEGVDSSYEQYF. In nucleotides, the CDR3 is TGCAGCGTCGAAGGGGTAGACTCTTCCTACGAGCAGTACTTC.

The chain links TRBV6-5 to TRBJ2-5, with D unresolved. V gave up 0 bases and J gave up 0 bases, with 8 bases separating them. Germline values: CDR1 MNHEY, CDR2 SVGAGI. The CDR3 is made up of 15 amino acids. In nucleotides, the CDR3 is TGTGCCAGCAGTTACTCGAGACGGGACCAAGAGACCCAGTACTTC. Translating gives CASSYSRRDQETQYF.

The J gene is TRBJ1-4, the V gene TRBV14; D is uncertain. Per the germline V gene, CDR1 is SGHDN and CDR2 is FVKESK. The V end was cut by 0 bases, the J end by 10 bases, with 15 bases between. CDR3 length: 15 residues. The CDR3 protein is CASSQEIQVQGKLFF. The CDR3 nucleotides are TGTGCCAGCAGCCAAGAGATTCAGGTTCAAGGAAAACTGTTTTTT.

This chain joins TRBV9 and TRBJ1-5; TRBD1 is a possible D gene (6 bases). This CDR3 comprises 15 residues. Germline lookup yields CDR1 SGDLS and CDR2 YYNGEE. Trimming pared 4 bases from V and 0 bases from J, leaving 11 bases between. CDR3 residues: CASSPGQHSNQPQHF. CDR3 coding DNA: TGTGCCAGCAGCCCGGGACAACATAGCAATCAGCCCCAGCATTTT.

The rearrangement joins TRBV5-1 to TRBJ2-3, with TRBD1 identical over 10 bases. Per the germline V gene, CDR1 is SGHRS and CDR2 is YFSETQ. V was pared by 4 bases and J by 6 bases, with 5 bases of the junction left unmatched. The CDR3 loop spans 14 amino acids. The CDR3 DNA follows: TGCGCCAGCAGCCCGGACAGGGGGGGGGATACGCAGTATTTT. Translated, it gives CASSPDRGGDTQYF.

The chain combines TRBV9 with TRBJ1-6; D remains ambiguous. The V end lost 0 bases, the J end lost 7 bases, and 8 bases lay between the germline ends. In germline, CDR1 is SGDLS, CDR2 YYNGEE. The CDR3 has 14 amino acids. For the CDR3, the DNA is TGTGCCAGCAGCGTAGAGGAGAGGAATTCACCCCTCCACTTT. Protein product: CASSVEERNSPLHF.

The gene calls are TRBV2 and TRBJ1-6; weak D call: TRBD1 (5 bases). V was pared by 6 bases and J by 9 bases, with 12 bases between. Germline CDR1 reads SNHLY; CDR2 reads FYNNEI. CDR3 length: 13 residues. The DNA of the CDR3 is TGTGCCAGCAGGCTCCCGGGGGGTTCACCCCTCCACTTT. Translating it yields CASRLPGGSPLHF.

The CDR3 sequence is CASSPTRGSYNEQFF. CDR3 DNA: TGTGCCAGCTCACCCACGAGGGGGTCCTACAATGAGCAGTTCTTC. The chain couples TRBV18 to TRBJ2-1, with a weak D call TRBD1 (6 bases). The germline gives CDR1 KGHSH, CDR2 LQKENI. The CDR3 has 15 residues. With 3 bases removed from V and 1 base from J, the gap between germline ends came to 10 bases.

The chain couples TRBV7-9 to TRBJ1-1; the D is unclear. This CDR3 has 13 amino acids. Germline CDR1 is SEHNR and CDR2 is FQNEAQ (reference sequence). Deletions cut 2 bases from V and 0 bases from J, with 4 bases between. The CDR3 bases are TGTGCCAGCAGCTTACCCATGAACACTGAAGCTTTCTTT. Translated: CASSLPMNTEAFF.

This sequence joins TRBV30 and TRBJ1-1; D possibly corresponds to TRBD1 (6 bases). This CDR3 is built from 13 residues. V was trimmed by 3 bases and J by 4 bases, leaving 12 bases between them. Germline V gives CDR1 GTSNPN, CDR2 SVGIG (reference sequence). DNA for the CDR3: TGTGCCTGGAGAGAAGGGGGGGGCACTGAAGCTTTCTTT. This codes for CAWREGGGTEAFF.

The chain joins TRBV29-1 to TRBJ2-1; TRBD1 aligns across 7 bases. Germline loops: CDR1 SQVTM, CDR2 ANQGSEA. The J segment lost 5 bases and the V segment lost 8 bases, leaving 9 bases of the junction unmatched. This CDR3 contains 13 residues. The CDR3 sequence is CSLLRDRHNEQFF. DNA for the CDR3: TGCAGCCTCCTCCGGGACAGACACAATGAGCAGTTCTTC.

This chain joins TRBV13 and TRBJ2-5, with a weak D call TRBD2 (5 bases). The CDR3 totals 14 residues. The germline V gene has CDR1 PRHDT and CDR2 FYEKMQ (reference sequence). V was trimmed by 0 bases and J by 2 bases, leaving 7 bases between them. CDR3 loop: CASSLGTGQETQYF. The DNA for the CDR3 is TGTGCCAGCAGCTTAGGGACGGGACAAGAGACCCAGTACTTC. Combining the CDR3 with reference TRBV13 and TRBJ2-5 gives the whole variable domain AAGVIQSPRHLIKEKRETATLKCYPIPRHDTVYWYQQGPGQDPQFLISFYEKMQSDKGSIPDRFSAQQFSDYHSELNMSSLELGDSALYFCASSLGTGQETQYFGPGTRLLVL.

The chain carries TRBV28 and TRBJ2-7; D is uncertain. From germline, CDR1 is MDHEN and CDR2 SYDVKM. The CDR3 sequence is 14 residues long. V lost 5 bases, J lost 3 bases, and 14 bases lay in between. The CDR3 loop is CASSPPADNYEQYF. In DNA, the CDR3 is TGTGCCAGCAGTCCGCCGGCAGACAACTACGAGCAGTACTTC. Complete variable domain (other parts from reference TRBV28 and TRBJ2-7): DVKVTQSSRYLVKRTGEKVFLECVQDMDHENMFWYRQDPGLGLRLIYFSYDVKMKEKGDIPEGYSVSREKKERFSLILESASTNQTSMYLCASSPPADNYEQYFGPGTRLTVT.

The genes are TRBV28 and TRBJ1-5; 7 nucleotides line up with TRBD1. Germline V gene sequence: CDR1 MDHEN, CDR2 SYDVKM. V trimming: 5 bases; J trimming: 3 bases; junction bases outside the gene matches: 4. The CDR3 spans 14 residues. The CDR3 is CASSPDRVNQPQHF. Written as DNA, the CDR3 is TGTGCCAGCAGTCCCGACAGGGTCAATCAGCCCCAGCATTTT.

This chain connects TRBV9 to TRBJ2-1; 9 bases fit TRBD2. After removal of 2 bases from V and 8 bases from J, the junction contained 5 bases not matched to a gene. The CDR3 is 14 amino acids. CDR1 SGDLS and CDR2 YYNGEE come from the germline V gene. The CDR3 sequence is CASSVGSGSYEQFF. CDR3 in DNA: TGTGCCAGCAGCGTTGGTAGCGGGAGCTATGAGCAGTTCTTC.

The V and J genes are TRBV5-1 and TRBJ1-1, with D tentatively TRBD1 (5 bases). The germline V and J ends were trimmed by 0 bases and 0 bases, with 6 bases remaining between them. The CDR3 is 14 amino acids. Per the germline V gene, CDR1 is SGHRS and CDR2 is YFSETQ. In DNA, the CDR3 is TGCGCCAGCAGCTTGGTACAGGTGAACACTGAAGCTTTCTTT. Protein sequence: CASSLVQVNTEAFF.

This clone was detected only once. The chain combines TRBV11-2 with TRBJ2-7, with TRBD2 matching over 7 bases. V shed 2 bases, J shed 9 bases, and the junction held 16 bases outside the gene matches. The CDR3 extends over 16 amino acids. Germline V CDR1 and CDR2: SGHAT, FQNNGV. The CDR3 bases are TGTGCCAGCAGCTTATCGGCGGGGGACCCGGGTTGGGGGCAGTACTTC. Protein sequence: CASSLSAGDPGWGQYF.

This clone was counted between two and nine times. V and J are TRBV12-3 or TRBV12-4 and TRBJ1-2; D is uncertain. Trimming shortened V by 5 bases and J by 4 bases, and 8 bases separated the two germline ends. The CDR3 length is 12 residues. The CDR3 coding sequence is TGTGCCAGCAGTCCCCACGGCTATGGCTACACCTTC. Protein: CASSPHGYGYTF.

The chain employs TRBV7-2 and TRBJ1-1; 9 bases are shared with TRBD1. There are 14 residues in the CDR3. The germline CDR1 and CDR2 sequences are SGHTA and FQGNSA. Trimming cost V 5 bases and J 5 bases; bases outside gene matches: 6. The DNA of the CDR3 is TGTGCCAGCAGCGTACAGGGGGCGAATACTGAAGCTTTCTTT. Encoded protein: CASSVQGANTEAFF.